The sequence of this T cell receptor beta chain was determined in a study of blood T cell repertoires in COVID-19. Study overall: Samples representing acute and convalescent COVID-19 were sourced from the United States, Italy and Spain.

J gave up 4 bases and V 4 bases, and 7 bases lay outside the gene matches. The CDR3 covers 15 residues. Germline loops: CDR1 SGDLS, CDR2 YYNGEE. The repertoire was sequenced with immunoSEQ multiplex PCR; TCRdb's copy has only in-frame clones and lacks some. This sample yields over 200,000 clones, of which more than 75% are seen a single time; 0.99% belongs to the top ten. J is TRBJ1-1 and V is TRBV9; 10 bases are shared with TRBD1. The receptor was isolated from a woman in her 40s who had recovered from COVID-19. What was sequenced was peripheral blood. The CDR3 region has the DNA TGTGCCAGCAGCCACCGACAGGGGGCGGGCACTGAAGCTTTCTTT. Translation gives CASSHRQGAGTEAFF. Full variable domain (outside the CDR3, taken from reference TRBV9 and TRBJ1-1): DSGVTQTPKHLITATGQRVTLRCSPRSGDLSVYWYQQSLDQGLQFLIQYYNGEERAKGNILERFSAQQFPDLHSELNLSSLELGDSALYFCASSHRQGAGTEAFFGQGTRLTVV.